This T cell receptor (beta chain) was retrieved from a study of cytomegalovirus exposure and HLA in healthy donors. PCR used 60 Vbeta primers and 13 Jbeta primers. Sequencing used immunoSEQ multiplex PCR; TCRdb keeps in-frame clones, though not all of them. Of 150,000 to 250,000 clones in the sample, roughly 85% were seen once. Concerning this clone: Its target is unknown.

Healthy bone marrow donors made up the donors. Study-wide results and limits: CMV antigen specificity was confirmed in vitro for a few CMV-associated chains. At a 0.05 false discovery rate, a later analysis found some 18,000 TCR beta sequences to be associated with HLA alleles.

Material: PBMCs. This TCR came from a woman aged 25-40 years in good health and CMV-seropositive.

As DNA, the CDR3 is TGTGCCAGCATCCTGGACAGCTACGAGCAGTACTTC. This translates into CASILDSYEQYF. The chain joins TRBV2 to TRBJ2-7, with D maybe TRBD1 (6 bases). Germline V gene lookup returns CDR1 SNHLY and CDR2 FYNNEI. Trimming stripped 7 bases from V and 3 bases from J, with 10 bases between. CDR3 length equals 12 residues.